A single sample gave rise to the 20 T cell receptor beta chains below, sequenced in a study of T cells in Graves' hyperthyroidism and ophthalmopathy. TCR beta CDR3 regions were amplified from RNA. HTBI primers drove first-round RT-PCR of the TCR CDR3. TCRdb recomputed calls from the multiplex PCR reads with MiXCR, one row per CDR3 protein. The sample contains 500,000 to 600,000 distinct CDR3 sequences, around 15% of which appear only once. Sequenced input: blood. These receptors all come from a woman aged 18-35 years with Graves' hyperthyroidism.

V and J are TRBV12-3 or TRBV12-4 and TRBJ2-1; 8 bases map to TRBD1. There are 14 residues in the CDR3. V lost 5 bases and J lost 10; bases outside the gene matches: 10. In DNA, the CDR3 is TGTGCCAGCAGTCCCGGGACAGGCGGATACGAGCAGTTCTTC. It yields the protein CASSPGTGGYEQFF.

The chain couples TRBV4-1 to TRBJ2-7; weak D call: TRBD2 (6 bases). Deletions cut 4 bases from V and 0 bases from J, with 16 bases between. The CDR3 has 16 residues. CDR1 MGHRA and CDR2 YSYEKL come from the germline V gene. In DNA, the CDR3 is TGCGCCAGCAGCCCTCAAGGTACTAGCCTCTCCTACGAGCAGTACTTC. Its protein product is CASSPQGTSLSYEQYF.

Concerning this clonotype: The germline gene is not matched at one end of the junction; a read error may be the cause. This rearrangement joins TRBV6-1 to TRBJ2-7, with 8 nucleotides matching TRBD1. The germline CDR1 and CDR2 sequences are MNHNS and SASEGT. CDR3 length: 14 amino acids. This CDR3 is CASSTGQGWYGQYF. The DNA for the CDR3 is TGTGCCAGCAGCACCGGACAGGGTTGGTACGGGCAGTACTTC.

This clonotype turned up a few times. The chain links TRBV20-1 to TRBJ2-3; TRBD2 matches at 8 bases. CDR3 length: 15 residues. The trim removed 1 base at V and 4 bases at J, leaving 7 bases unmatched. Looked up from germline, CDR1 is DFQATT and CDR2 is SNEGSKA (reference sequence). Here the CDR3 reads CSARVAGGRADTQYF. CDR3 coding DNA: TGCAGTGCTAGAGTGGCGGGAGGACGCGCAGATACGCAGTATTTT.

This clonotype has a count of ten or more. This rearrangement joins TRBV7-6 to TRBJ2-1; tentatively, D is TRBD1 or TRBD2 (5 bases each). The germline V and J ends were trimmed by 7 bases and 10 bases, with 14 bases remaining between them. Germline assignment: CDR1 SGHVS and CDR2 FNYEAQ. This CDR3 is 12 amino acids long. This chain's CDR3 is CASTGPRGEQFF. The CDR3 DNA reads as TGTGCCAGCACAGGACCCCGGGGCGAGCAGTTCTTC. Based on the CDR3 plus reference TRBV7-6 and TRBJ2-1, the full variable domain is GAGVSQSPRYKVTKRGQDVALRCDPISGHVSLYWYRQALGQGPEFLTYFNYEAQQDKSGLPNDRFSAERPEGSISTLTIQRTEQRDSAMYRCASTGPRGEQFFGPGTRLTVL.

This clonotype was recorded a few times. V is TRBV9 and J is TRBJ2-1, with D possibly matching TRBD2 (5 bases). The CDR3 totals 13 residues. Germline loops: CDR1 SGDLS, CDR2 YYNGEE. V was clipped by 0 bases and J by 8 bases, with 9 bases between them. CDR3 in DNA: TGTGCCAGCAGCGTAGGGGGAGCTGATGAGCAGTTCTTC. Amino acid sequence: CASSVGGADEQFF.

This clonotype was recorded only once. This chain uses TRBV19 with TRBJ2-1; tentatively, D is TRBD2 (7 bases). V gave up 3 bases and J gave up 6 bases, with 15 bases separating them. This CDR3 contains 15 residues. Germline V gives CDR1 LNHDA, CDR2 SQIVND (reference sequence). The CDR3 nucleotides are TGTGCCAGTAGTATCTCCGGGGGGCTGTGCAATGAGCAGTTCTTC. It encodes CASSISGGLCNEQFF. Full variable domain (rest looked up from reference TRBV19 and TRBJ2-1): DGGITQSPKYLFRKEGQNVTLSCEQNLNHDAMYWYRQDPGQGLRLIYYSQIVNDFQKGDIAEGYSVSREKKESFPLTVTSAQKNPTAFYLCASSISGGLCNEQFFGPGTRLTVL.

V gene TRBV12-3 or TRBV12-4 combines with J gene TRBJ2-1, with D perhaps matching TRBD1 (5 bases). The end of the DNA fits TRBJ2-7 better, so the J call may be wrong. There are 14 residues in the CDR3. CDR3 sequence reads: CASSRQNLYNEQYF. DNA for the CDR3: TGTGCCAGCAGTCGACAGAATCTATACAATGAGCAGTACTTC.

This clonotype was recorded at least ten times. V usage is TRBV5-6 and J usage is TRBJ2-7; 12 positions agree with TRBD2. This CDR3 has 16 amino acids. Trimming took 4 bases from V and 3 from J; bases not matched to a gene: 8. Germline V gene data show CDR1 as SGHDT and CDR2 as YYEEEE. In DNA, the CDR3 is TGTGCCAGCAGCCCCAGAGGACTAGCGGGAATCTACGAGCAGTACTTC. Translation gives CASSPRGLAGIYEQYF.

The chain employs TRBV7-8 and TRBJ1-3; 7 nucleotides line up with TRBD1. Germline V gene sequence: CDR1 SGHVS, CDR2 FQNEAQ. The CDR3 covers 16 residues. V was clipped by 4 bases and J by 0 bases; unmatched bases: 6. The CDR3 region has the DNA TGTGCCAGCAGCTCCGGACAGGCCGCCTCTGGAAACACCATATATTTT. Translated: CASSSGQAASGNTIYF. Variable domain in full (rest from reference TRBV7-8 and TRBJ1-3): GAGVSQSPRYKVAKRGQDVALRCDPISGHVSLFWYQQALGQGPEFLTYFQNEAQLDKSGLPSDRFFAERPEGSVSTLKIQRTQQEDSAVYLCASSSGQAASGNTIYFGEGSWLTVV.

This clonotype was detected only a few times. The chain links TRBV20-1 to TRBJ1-2; possibly TRBD1 for D (5 bases). Trimming left V 6 bases short and J 4 bases short, with 12 bases between. The CDR3 totals 12 residues. The germline V gene has CDR1 DFQATT and CDR2 SNEGSKA (reference sequence). CDR3 amino acids: CSAGGLGYGYTF. In DNA form, the CDR3 reads TGCAGTGCGGGGGGATTGGGCTATGGCTACACCTTC.

This clonotype was seen a few times. This chain links TRBV30 with TRBJ1-1, with 7 positions matching TRBD1. Germline CDR1 reads GTSNPN; CDR2 reads SVGIG (reference sequence). This CDR3 has 12 residues. V trimming: 7 bases; J trimming: 1 base; junction bases outside the gene matches: 3. CDR3 in amino acids: CAFDRANTEAFF. The DNA of the CDR3 is TGTGCCTTCGACAGGGCGAACACTGAAGCTTTCTTT.

This clonotype was seen ten or more times. This chain joins TRBV12-3 or TRBV12-4 and TRBJ1-1, with TRBD1 as a possible D gene (6 bases). The CDR3 has 14 amino acids. V was clipped by 6 bases and J by 3 bases, with 14 bases between them. CDR3 sequence reads: CASSPTGPHTEAFF. The DNA for the CDR3 is TGTGCCAGCAGCCCAACAGGGCCTCACACTGAAGCTTTCTTT.

The chain employs TRBV2 and TRBJ2-5; D tentatively fits TRBD1 or TRBD2 (5 bases each). Germline-derived CDR1 and CDR2 are SNHLY and FYNNEI. Trimming took 0 bases from V and 1 from J, leaving 12 bases between them. This CDR3 is 16 amino acids long. The DNA of the CDR3 is TGTGCCAGCAGTGAAGCGCCTCTCGGGGCCCAAGAGACCCAGTACTTC. Protein sequence: CASSEAPLGAQETQYF.

This clonotype was observed at least ten times. The chain carries TRBV6-2 or TRBV6-3 and TRBJ2-5; 9 bases map to TRBD2. Losses at the gene ends were 6 bases for V and 4 bases for J; bases not matched to a gene: 6. This CDR3 contains 14 residues. Germline V gene data show CDR1 as MNHEY and CDR2 as SVGEGT. The CDR3 sequence: CASRLGLAGETQYF. For the CDR3, the DNA is TGTGCCAGCAGACTGGGACTAGCAGGAGAGACCCAGTACTTC.

This clonotype was observed a handful of times. V and J are TRBV2 and TRBJ1-6, with D possibly matching TRBD1 (5 bases). Germline values: CDR1 SNHLY, CDR2 FYNNEI. The CDR3 is 16 residues long. The ends were cut back, 1 base at V and 11 bases at J, with 18 bases in the middle. CDR3 in DNA: TGTGCCAGCAGTGAAGGGTCCGGGGCACGAATCGCACCCCTCCACTTT. It codes for CASSEGSGARIAPLHF.

This clonotype was observed a single time. This chain links TRBV6-1 with TRBJ2-4, with 8 bases that match TRBD2. The J segment lost 14 bases and the V segment lost 7 bases, leaving 13 bases of the junction unmatched. Germline CDR1 and CDR2: MNHNS and SASEGT. The CDR3 length is 13 residues. The CDR3 region has the DNA TGTGCCAGCACCCACCCCACTAGCGGAAGGGAGTACTTC. Encoded protein: CASTHPTSGREYF.

This clonotype was seen many times. This sequence joins TRBV7-9 and TRBJ2-7, with 9 bases matching TRBD2. There are 15 residues in the CDR3. J was trimmed by 5 bases and V by 2 bases; bases with no gene match: 7. From germline, CDR1 is SEHNR and CDR2 FQNEAQ (reference sequence). In DNA, the CDR3 is TGTGCCAGCAGCTTAAGGACTAGCGAATTCCACGAGCAGTACTTC. Its translation: CASSLRTSEFHEQYF.

This clonotype showed up many times. The CDR3 loop reads CASSSLGVGQGARYTEAFF. The CDR3 DNA is TGTGCCAGCAGCAGTTTAGGGGTAGGGCAGGGGGCTCGGTACACTGAAGCTTTCTTT. The chain has TRBV27 and TRBJ1-1, with TRBD1 identical over 8 bases. The CDR3 contains 19 residues. V lost 6 bases and J lost 3; bases outside the gene matches: 21. The germline V gene has CDR1 MNHEY and CDR2 SMNVEV (reference sequence).

This CDR3 reads CSARDEEPPTF. The CDR3 region has the DNA TGCAGTGCTAGAGATGAGGAGCCTCCCACCTTC. The chain links TRBV20-1 to TRBJ1-2; no definite D call. The CDR3 runs 11 residues. Germline lookup yields CDR1 DFQATT and CDR2 SNEGSKA (reference sequence). Trimming took off 0 bases at V and 13 bases at J, with 12 bases between the two ends.